This T cell receptor beta chain was captured by sequencing in a study of blood T cell repertoires in COVID-19. Study at large: T cells, B-cell-depleted T cells, or PBMCs provided the cDNA or gDNA that served as material.

In the authors' methods: Using reference gene primer amplification, nucleated cell counts were estimated. Sequencing was performed with immunoSEQ multiplex PCR; in TCRdb, only in-frame clones are kept and a portion is missing. The V and J calls and clone size come from that table; D and trimming were worked out from the DNA. The sample lists some 120,000 clones; approximately 89% were seen once. V gave up 6 bases and J gave up 0 bases, with 8 bases separating them. CDR3 length: 14 amino acids. The V gene's germline CDR1 is LNHDA and CDR2 SQIVND (reference sequence). The clonotype originates from a woman aged 55-70 years with acute or convalescent COVID-19. V is TRBV19 and J is TRBJ1-4, with D hard to call. Sequencing used peripheral blood. The CDR3 region has the DNA TGTGCCAGTAGGCCGGGTCCAACTAATGAAAAACTGTTTTTT. Translated, it gives CASRPGPTNEKLFF. Full variable domain (remainder filled in from reference TRBV19 and TRBJ1-4): DGGITQSPKYLFRKEGQNVTLSCEQNLNHDAMYWYRQDPGQGLRLIYYSQIVNDFQKGDIAEGYSVSREKKESFPLTVTSAQKNPTAFYLCASRPGPTNEKLFFGSGTQLSVL.